What follows is one T cell receptor beta chain and its context. These data belong to a study of T cell changes during pregnancy in multiple sclerosis. With 5 bases removed from V and 5 bases from J, the gap between germline ends came to 19 bases. CDR1 and CDR2 (germline): SGHTA, FQGNSA. The CDR3 runs to 16 residues. Sequencing used immunoSEQ multiplex PCR; TCRdb keeps in-frame clones, though not all of them. The sample has around 40,000 clones, 90% seen once. The chain uses TRBV7-2 and TRBJ1-5, with D tentatively TRBD1 (5 bases). The sequence derives from a female donor in good health, enrolled as a control in a pregnancy study. The source was CD4+ T cells from peripheral blood mononuclear cells, collected in the first trimester of pregnancy. CDR3 in amino acids: CASSRNLGGLDQPQHF. Here the CDR3 DNA reads TGTGCCAGCAGCCGTAACCTGGGGGGTCTAGATCAGCCCCAGCATTTT. The variable domain in full, completed from reference TRBV7-2 and TRBJ1-5, reads GAGVSQSPSNKVTEKGKDVELRCDPISGHTALYWYRQSLGQGLEFLIYFQGNSAPDKSGLPSDRFSAERTGGSVSTLTIQRTQQEDSAVYLCASSRNLGGLDQPQHFGDGTRLSIL.